These 19 T cell receptor beta chains were all obtained from the same sample, sequenced in a study of beta chain features in type 1 diabetes. What was sequenced were expressed TCRB transcripts, since all of the isolated RNA had been reverse transcribed. The protocol was immunoSEQ multiplex PCR, while the TCRdb copy is restricted to in-frame clones and leaves out a portion. The sample carries roughly 250,000 clones, about 71% recorded once. Specimen: naive CD4+ T cells from blood. Source of these receptors: a young man in good health.

CDR3 in amino acids: CAWSVELGVNQPQHF. The CDR3 coding sequence is TGTGCCTGGAGTGTGGAGTTAGGGGTAAATCAGCCCCAGCATTTT. V is TRBV30 and J is TRBJ1-5; a possible D gene is TRBD1 (5 bases). This CDR3 is 15 amino acids long. Germline loops: CDR1 GTSNPN, CDR2 SVGIG (reference sequence). V was clipped by 0 bases and J by 4 bases, with 13 bases between them.

The chain joins TRBV7-2 to TRBJ1-2; D perhaps matches TRBD1 (5 bases). Trimming took off 4 bases at V and 7 bases at J, with 13 bases between the two ends. CDR1 and CDR2 (germline): SGHTA, FQGNSA. The CDR3 runs 13 residues. The CDR3 is CASSSVGGVGYTF. The CDR3 region has the DNA TGTGCCAGCAGCTCCGTCGGGGGTGTTGGCTACACCTTC.

On this clone: Other DNA sequences in the same sample also yield this CDR3. The chain carries TRBV20-1 and TRBJ2-5; D is undetermined. CDR3 size: 10 residues. With 2 bases removed from V and 4 bases from J, the gap between germline ends came to 2 bases. Germline V CDR1 and CDR2: DFQATT, SNEGSKA (reference sequence). CDR3 sequence (DNA): TGCAGTGCTAGATCAGAGACCCAGTACTTC. As protein: CSARSETQYF.

In its sample, this clone was seen a few times. The V call is TRBV9, the J call TRBJ2-2; maybe TRBD1 (5 bases). The CDR3 totals 16 residues. Trimming shortened V by 0 bases and J by 4 bases, and 13 bases separated the two germline ends. Germline V gives CDR1 SGDLS, CDR2 YYNGEE. The CDR3 region has the DNA TGTGCCAGCAGCGTAGCTGGAAGGGGCAGCACCGGGGAGCTGTTTTTT. Protein: CASSVAGRGSTGELFF. The complete variable domain, with remaining parts taken from reference TRBV9 and TRBJ2-2, reads DSGVTQTPKHLITATGQRVTLRCSPRSGDLSVYWYQQSLDQGLQFLIQYYNGEERAKGNILERFSAQQFPDLHSELNLSSLELGDSALYFCASSVAGRGSTGELFFGEGSRLTVL.

The V gene is TRBV5-6, the J gene TRBJ2-1; D is ambiguous. The V end lost 1 base, the J end lost 2 bases, and 4 bases lay between the germline ends. CDR1 is SGHDT and CDR2 is YYEEEE in the germline V gene. The CDR3 has 13 residues. The CDR3 nucleotides read TGTGCCAGCAGCTTGAGACCCTACAATGAGCAGTTCTTC. It yields the protein CASSLRPYNEQFF.

The chain employs TRBV30 and TRBJ1-2, with D unclear. The CDR3 is made up of 14 amino acids. Germline V gives CDR1 GTSNPN, CDR2 SVGIG (reference sequence). V gave up 4 bases and J gave up 0 bases, with 12 bases separating them. The chain's CDR3 is CAWTKGSANYGYTF. CDR3 nucleotide sequence: TGTGCCTGGACTAAAGGATCAGCTAACTATGGCTACACCTTC.

This chain connects TRBV5-1 to TRBJ2-1; no definite D call. The CDR3 sequence is 14 residues long. From germline, CDR1 is SGHRS and CDR2 YFSETQ. Trimming shortened V by 0 bases and J by 5 bases, and 9 bases separated the two germline ends. The CDR3 DNA follows: TGCGCCAGCAGCTTGGACGTACTAAACAATGAGCAGTTCTTC. Translating it yields CASSLDVLNNEQFF.

J is TRBJ2-5 and V is TRBV28, with 7 bases aligning to TRBD2. This CDR3 is built from 18 residues. With V trimmed by 8 bases and J by 5 bases, 23 bases remained unmatched. CDR1 and CDR2 (germline): MDHEN, SYDVKM. CDR3 DNA: TGTGCCAGCCGAAAATCCCATCTTTATGCGGGAGCAGGGGAGACCCAGTACTTC. Its protein is CASRKSHLYAGAGETQYF.

The chain employs TRBV28 and TRBJ2-7; tentative D call: TRBD1 (5 bases). CDR3 length: 12 residues. Trimming pared 7 bases from V and 5 bases from J, leaving 12 bases between. The germline gives CDR1 MDHEN, CDR2 SYDVKM. The CDR3 DNA sequence: TGTGCCAGCACAACAGGTCTCCACGAGCAGTACTTC. As protein: CASTTGLHEQYF. The full variable domain, in which reference TRBV28 and TRBJ2-7 provide the parts outside the CDR3, is DVKVTQSSRYLVKRTGEKVFLECVQDMDHENMFWYRQDPGLGLRLIYFSYDVKMKEKGDIPEGYSVSREKKERFSLILESASTNQTSMYLCASTTGLHEQYFGPGTRLTVT.

This clone was counted between two and nine times. This chain joins TRBV9 and TRBJ2-2, with a tentative D call TRBD2 (6 bases). The CDR3 is 15 residues long. The V end lost 3 bases, the J end lost 2 bases, and 11 bases lay between the germline ends. Germline V lookup: CDR1 SGDLS, CDR2 YYNGEE. The CDR3 region has the DNA TGTGCCAGCAGCGCCCGGAGGGTTAACACCGGGGAGCTGTTTTTT. This gives the protein CASSARRVNTGELFF.

This chain connects TRBV9 to TRBJ2-1, with TRBD1 identical over 11 bases. The CDR3 has 15 residues. Per germline, CDR1 SGDLS and CDR2 YYNGEE. After removal of 4 bases from V and 5 bases from J, the junction contained 5 bases not matched to a gene. The CDR3 DNA is TGTGCCAGCAGCCTGGGACAGGGGGTCCACAATGAGCAGTTCTTC. It translates to CASSLGQGVHNEQFF. Full variable domain (remainder filled in from reference TRBV9 and TRBJ2-1): DSGVTQTPKHLITATGQRVTLRCSPRSGDLSVYWYQQSLDQGLQFLIQYYNGEERAKGNILERFSAQQFPDLHSELNLSSLELGDSALYFCASSLGQGVHNEQFFGPGTRLTVL.

The gene calls are TRBV4-1 and TRBJ2-3, with 10 bases lining up with TRBD2. The germline gives CDR1 MGHRA, CDR2 YSYEKL. The CDR3 is 18 residues long. The V segment lost 3 bases and the J segment 1 base; nucleotides outside the gene matches: 10. The CDR3, as DNA: TGCGCCAGCAGCCATCCCGGGACTAGCGCCAGCCGCACAGATACGCAGTATTTT. Its protein product is CASSHPGTSASRTDTQYF.

V gene TRBV7-2 combines with J gene TRBJ2-3, with TRBD1 identical over 9 bases. This CDR3 region has 15 residues. The V segment lost 1 base and the J segment 4 bases; nucleotides outside the gene matches: 3. Germline V CDR1 and CDR2: SGHTA, FQGNSA. The CDR3 DNA reads TGTGCCAGCAGCTTAGGGGGACAGGGATCAGATACGCAGTATTTT. Its protein is CASSLGGQGSDTQYF.

This clone was picked up a small number of times. CDR3 coding DNA: TGCAGCGTGGACAGTCCCTCTGGGGCCAACGTCCTGACTTTC. This sequence encodes CSVDSPSGANVLTF. The genes are TRBV29-1 and TRBJ2-6, with D tentatively TRBD1 (6 bases). The V end lost 6 bases, the J end lost 0 bases, and 9 bases lay between the germline ends. The CDR3 has 14 amino acids. The V gene's germline CDR1 is SQVTM and CDR2 ANQGSEA.

The V call is TRBV18, the J call TRBJ2-1, with D perhaps TRBD1 or TRBD2 (5 bases each). The CDR3 covers 12 residues. The V and J ends lost 2 bases and 9 bases respectively, with 8 bases between them. Looked up from germline, CDR1 is KGHSH and CDR2 is LQKENI. CDR3 sequence (DNA): TGTGCCAGCTCACCAGCTGGGGGTGAGCAGTTCTTC. As protein: CASSPAGGEQFF.

The chain is built from TRBV15 and TRBJ2-1, with 14 positions matching TRBD2. There are 17 residues in the CDR3. Per germline, CDR1 LNHNV and CDR2 YYDKDF (reference sequence). The J segment lost 4 bases and the V segment lost 5 bases, leaving 7 bases of the junction unmatched. The CDR3 reads CATSGGLAGDPYNEQFF. For the CDR3, the DNA is TGTGCCACCAGCGGGGGACTAGCGGGAGACCCGTACAATGAGCAGTTCTTC.

The gene calls are TRBV29-1 and TRBJ1-1, with D possibly TRBD1 on 6 matching bases. Trimming left V 5 bases short and J 5 bases short, with 18 bases between. CDR3 length: 14 amino acids. The germline V gene has CDR1 SQVTM and CDR2 ANQGSEA. The CDR3 region is CSVRGTGKITEAFF. As DNA, the CDR3 is TGCAGCGTTAGGGGCACAGGGAAGATAACTGAAGCTTTCTTT.

Turning to this clone: This sample also contains other DNA sequences that code for the same CDR3. The CDR3 reads CATSRVGGPYEQYF. CDR3 coding DNA: TGTGCCACCAGCAGAGTTGGCGGTCCCTACGAGCAGTACTTC. The chain is built from TRBV15 and TRBJ2-7; the D is unclear. Per the germline V gene, CDR1 is LNHNV and CDR2 is YYDKDF (reference sequence). The CDR3 runs to 14 residues. Trimming left V 1 base short and J 2 bases short, with 9 bases between.

The chain has TRBV7-2 and TRBJ2-1; 8 bases fit TRBD2. The J segment lost 4 bases and the V segment lost 1 base, leaving 3 bases of the junction unmatched. The CDR3 runs to 15 residues. CDR1 is SGHTA and CDR2 is FQGNSA in the germline V gene. For the CDR3, the DNA is TGTGCCAGCAGCTTAGTCTCTAGCGGGTACAATGAGCAGTTCTTC. Protein: CASSLVSSGYNEQFF. Filled out from reference TRBV7-2 and TRBJ2-1, the complete variable domain reads GAGVSQSPSNKVTEKGKDVELRCDPISGHTALYWYRQSLGQGLEFLIYFQGNSAPDKSGLPSDRFSAERTGGSVSTLTIQRTQQEDSAVYLCASSLVSSGYNEQFFGPGTRLTVL.